These 32 T cell receptor beta chains were sequenced from one sample in a study of cytomegalovirus exposure and HLA in healthy donors. The PCR had 60 Vbeta and 13 Jbeta primers. Profiled with immunoSEQ multiplex PCR; TCRdb holds only in-frame clones, not every one. The data show some 170,000 clones, around 81% seen once. The source material was PBMCs. The receptor set was obtained from a woman in her 30s in good health and CMV-seronegative.

The chain has TRBV19 and TRBJ2-7; 10 nucleotides line up with TRBD1. J gave up 4 bases and V 6 bases, and 9 bases lay outside the gene matches. The V gene's germline CDR1 is LNHDA and CDR2 SQIVND (reference sequence). This CDR3 has 15 residues. This CDR3 is CASSPGQGNTYEQYF. The CDR3 nucleotides read TGTGCCAGTAGCCCGGGACAGGGGAACACATACGAGCAGTACTTC.

The V call is TRBV9, the J call TRBJ2-1, with 8 positions matching TRBD2. The CDR3 is 14 amino acids. Germline values: CDR1 SGDLS, CDR2 YYNGEE. Trimming removed 8 bases from V and 1 base from J; junction bases left unmatched: 5. CDR3 bases: TGTGCCAGGGGAGTAGCGGGGTCCTACAATGAGCAGTTCTTC. Its translation is CARGVAGSYNEQFF.

The chain has TRBV2 and TRBJ1-6; 8 bases line up with TRBD1. Germline V CDR1 and CDR2: SNHLY, FYNNEI. The CDR3 is 12 residues long. The V gene end was trimmed by 2 bases and the J gene end by 13 bases; junction bases not matched to a gene: 1. This CDR3 is CASSETGGPLHF. Here the CDR3 DNA reads TGTGCCAGCAGTGAAACAGGGGGGCCCCTCCACTTT.

V gene TRBV6-6 combines with J gene TRBJ1-5, with TRBD1 matching over 8 bases. Per germline, CDR1 MNHNY and CDR2 SVGAGI (reference sequence). The CDR3 runs to 13 residues. V shed 11 bases, J shed 3 bases, and the junction held 6 bases outside the gene matches. The CDR3 DNA follows: TGTGCCCAGGCAGGGGGCTACAATCAGCCCCAGCATTTT. Translation gives CAQAGGYNQPQHF.

The chain joins TRBV11-2 to TRBJ2-5, with 11 bases aligning to TRBD1. With 6 bases clipped from V and 7 bases from J, the junction kept 19 bases outside the gene matches. In germline, CDR1 is SGHAT, CDR2 FQNNGV. The CDR3 totals 18 residues. The CDR3 nucleotides are TGTGCCAGCAGGGGGGGACAGGGGGGGTTCGGCACCATTGTGACCCAGTACTTC. It codes for CASRGGQGGFGTIVTQYF.

The J gene is TRBJ1-1, the V gene TRBV7-8, with 7 bases that match TRBD1. This CDR3 comprises 14 residues. Germline V lookup: CDR1 SGHVS, CDR2 FQNEAQ. V trimming: 5 bases; J trimming: 1 base; junction bases outside the gene matches: 4. The CDR3 loop reads CASSKRTGNTEAFF. The CDR3 DNA reads TGTGCCAGCAGCAAGCGGACAGGGAACACTGAAGCTTTCTTT. Looking up the rest from reference TRBV7-8 and TRBJ1-1 gives the full variable domain: GAGVSQSPRYKVAKRGQDVALRCDPISGHVSLFWYQQALGQGPEFLTYFQNEAQLDKSGLPSDRFFAERPEGSVSTLKIQRTQQEDSAVYLCASSKRTGNTEAFFGQGTRLTVV.

This clone was found a few times. V usage is TRBV10-3 and J usage is TRBJ1-5; 7 bases line up with TRBD1. There are 15 residues in the CDR3. Germline V gene sequence: CDR1 ENHRY, CDR2 SYGVKD. The junction had 4 bases not matched to a gene; V was cut back by 2 bases and J by 3 bases. This CDR3 is CAISEAGGLNQPQHF. In DNA, the CDR3 is TGTGCCATCAGTGAGGCAGGGGGGCTCAATCAGCCCCAGCATTTT.

This clone was found once. The chain has TRBV30 and TRBJ2-1; 7 bases are a match to TRBD1. The length of the CDR3 is 13 residues. The trim removed 6 bases at V and 2 bases at J, leaving 4 bases unmatched. Germline CDR1 GTSNPN, CDR2 SVGIG (reference sequence). CDR3 residues: CACAGTAYNEQFF. The CDR3 region has the DNA TGTGCCTGCGCCGGGACAGCCTACAATGAGCAGTTCTTC.

The chain carries TRBV27 and TRBJ2-7; D may be TRBD2 (7 bases). The V end lost 7 bases, the J end lost 4 bases, and 17 bases lay between the germline ends. CDR1 and CDR2 (germline): MNHEY, SMNVEV (reference sequence). The CDR3 sequence is 14 residues long. The DNA for the CDR3 is TGTGCCAGCAACACCGGGGGGCTCGGATACGAGCAGTACTTC. It is translated as CASNTGGLGYEQYF.

Of note for this clone: At the DNA level, this CDR3 is encoded by other sequences in the same sample as well. The rearrangement uses TRBV19 and TRBJ2-6; D unresolved. Germline-derived CDR1 and CDR2 are LNHDA and SQIVND (reference sequence). This CDR3 comprises 13 residues. The V and J ends lost 6 bases and 0 bases respectively, with 3 bases between them. In DNA, the CDR3 is TGTGCCAGTAGGTACTCTGGGGCCAACGTCCTGACTTTC. The encoded protein is CASRYSGANVLTF. Full variable domain (rest looked up from reference TRBV19 and TRBJ2-6): DGGITQSPKYLFRKEGQNVTLSCEQNLNHDAMYWYRQDPGQGLRLIYYSQIVNDFQKGDIAEGYSVSREKKESFPLTVTSAQKNPTAFYLCASRYSGANVLTFGAGSRLTVL.

The rearrangement uses TRBV14 and TRBJ2-7; D call uncertain. Trimming shortened V by 7 bases and J by 5 bases, and 15 bases separated the two germline ends. The CDR3 totals 13 residues. The germline CDR1 and CDR2 sequences are SGHDN and FVKESK. This CDR3 is CASNTPGLHEQYF. The CDR3 bases are TGTGCCAGCAACACGCCGGGTTTGCACGAGCAGTACTTC.

The gene calls are TRBV27 and TRBJ2-1, with D possibly matching TRBD1 (6 bases). Trimming removed 6 bases from V and 3 bases from J, with 12 bases in between. This CDR3 comprises 14 residues. The germline V gene encodes CDR1 MNHEY and CDR2 SMNVEV (reference sequence). The CDR3, as DNA: TGTGCCAGCAGATCCCGGGACAACTACAATGAGCAGTTCTTC. Residues: CASRSRDNYNEQFF.

This clone was seen a few times. The chain carries TRBV4-3 and TRBJ1-1; 7 nucleotides align to TRBD1. Trimming at V came to 3 bases and at J to 1 base, leaving 5 bases not matched to a gene. The CDR3 runs to 15 residues. Germline V gene sequence: CDR1 LGHNA, CDR2 YSLEER. The CDR3 here is CASSHTRDRNTEAFF. In nucleotides, the CDR3 is TGCGCCAGCAGCCATACTCGGGACAGGAACACTGAAGCTTTCTTT.

This chain connects TRBV27 to TRBJ2-7; D unresolved. V shed 3 bases and J shed 0 bases, with 9 bases lying between them. This CDR3 region has 14 residues. Per the germline V gene, CDR1 is MNHEY and CDR2 is SMNVEV (reference sequence). The CDR3 bases are TGTGCCAGCAGTTTGTTTCAGAACTCCTACGAGCAGTACTTC. It encodes CASSLFQNSYEQYF.

This clone was detected once. The chain has TRBV28 and TRBJ1-2, with unresolved D. This CDR3 has 14 residues. V lost 3 bases and J lost 0, with 8 bases in between. CDR1 and CDR2 from the germline V gene are MDHEN and SYDVKM. Here the CDR3 DNA reads TGTGCCAGCAGTTTTGAGGGAGCTAACTATGGCTACACCTTC. Translation gives CASSFEGANYGYTF.

The genes are TRBV19 and TRBJ2-3, with a weak D call TRBD2 (7 bases). The germline V gene has CDR1 LNHDA and CDR2 SQIVND (reference sequence). The length of the CDR3 is 15 residues. Trimming stripped 2 bases from V and 0 bases from J, with 9 bases between. DNA of the CDR3: TGTGCCAGTAGTATACGGGGGGCAAGCACAGATACGCAGTATTTT. It yields the protein CASSIRGASTDTQYF.

The CDR3 DNA follows: TGCGCCAGCAGCCAAGACCCTAGCGGGAGGCGAACTAGCACAGATACGCAGTATTTT. Residues: CASSQDPSGRRTSTDTQYF. The chain has TRBV4-3 and TRBJ2-3, with 11 positions matching TRBD2. CDR3 length: 19 amino acids. Per germline, CDR1 LGHNA and CDR2 YSLEER. J was trimmed by 0 bases and V by 0 bases; bases with no gene match: 8.

This chain connects TRBV7-9 to TRBJ2-4, with D tentatively TRBD1 (6 bases). CDR1 and CDR2 (germline): SEHNR, FQNEAQ (reference sequence). The CDR3 loop spans 14 amino acids. Trimming pared 8 bases from V and 3 bases from J, leaving 14 bases between. The CDR3 DNA is TGTGCCAGCGCACGGACAGCCAACAAAAACATTCAGTACTTC. Residues: CASARTANKNIQYF. The variable domain in full, completed from reference TRBV7-9 and TRBJ2-4, reads DTGVSQNPRHKITKRGQNVTFRCDPISEHNRLYWYRQTLGQGPEFLTYFQNEAQLEKSRLLSDRFSAERPKGSFSTLEIQRTEQGDSAMYLCASARTANKNIQYFGAGTRLSVL.

With regard to this clone: The junction shows a germline mismatch at one end, possibly a read error. This chain links TRBV7-9 with TRBJ2-7; D gene uncertain. The CDR3 spans 15 residues. From germline, CDR1 is SEHNR and CDR2 FQNEAQ (reference sequence). This CDR3 reads CSSSPSLELSYEQYF. For the CDR3, the DNA is TGTTCCAGCAGCCCTTCTCTAGAGCTTTCCTACGAGCAGTACTTC. The full variable domain, completed using reference TRBV7-9 and TRBJ2-7, is DTGVSQNPRHKITKRGQNVTFRCDPISEHNRLYWYRQTLGQGPEFLTYFQNEAQLEKSRLLSDRFSAERPKGSFSTLEIQRTEQGDSAMYLCSSSPSLELSYEQYFGPGTRLTVT.

CDR3 nucleotide sequence: TGTGCCAGCAGTGAATTGCGGGGTGCTAGCACAGATACGCAGTATTTT. Amino acid sequence: CASSELRGASTDTQYF. The chain links TRBV25-1 to TRBJ2-3, with D possibly TRBD2 on 6 matching bases. V was pared by 1 base and J by 0 bases, with 11 bases between. In germline, CDR1 is MGHDK, CDR2 SYGVNS. CDR3 length: 16 residues.

The gene calls are TRBV7-9 and TRBJ2-1; 9 bases fit TRBD1. The CDR3 is made up of 14 amino acids. The junction had 4 bases not matched to a gene; V was cut back by 9 bases and J by 1 base. In germline, CDR1 is SEHNR, CDR2 FQNEAQ (reference sequence). The CDR3 loop reads CASVGTGSYNEQFF. The CDR3 DNA follows: TGTGCCAGTGTCGGGACAGGGTCCTACAATGAGCAGTTCTTC.

V is TRBV27 and J is TRBJ2-2; D is undetermined. CDR1 is MNHEY and CDR2 is SMNVEV in the germline V gene (reference sequence). This CDR3 has 12 amino acids. V was clipped by 3 bases and J by 4 bases, with 3 bases between them. The CDR3 nucleotides are TGTGCCAGCAGTTTTAGCACCGGGGAGCTGTTTTTT. Translating it yields CASSFSTGELFF.

This clone showed up just a few times. This chain links TRBV5-4 with TRBJ2-7; 8 nucleotides align to TRBD1. CDR3 size: 12 residues. In germline, CDR1 is SGHNT, CDR2 YYREEE (reference sequence). The V segment lost 0 bases and the J segment 12 bases; nucleotides outside the gene matches: 5. CDR3 DNA sequence: TGTGCCAGCAGCTTGGCCGGGACAGGTCCGTACTTC. Amino acids: CASSLAGTGPYF.

The chain joins TRBV28 to TRBJ2-3; 8 bases align to TRBD1. The CDR3 contains 16 residues. V lost 6 bases to trimming and J lost 5 bases; unmatched junction nucleotides: 13. The germline gives CDR1 MDHEN, CDR2 SYDVKM. CDR3 sequence (DNA): TGTGCCAGCAGCCCCCAGGGGGCAGGGGCAAGAGATACGCAGTATTTT. This encodes CASSPQGAGARDTQYF.

The CDR3 sequence is CASSFPLGGPTTYNEQFF. The CDR3 coding sequence is TGTGCCAGCAGTTTCCCCTTAGGGGGTCCCACAACCTACAATGAGCAGTTCTTC. The chain has TRBV28 and TRBJ2-1, with D possibly matching TRBD1 (6 bases). The CDR3 runs to 18 residues. Germline V lookup: CDR1 MDHEN, CDR2 SYDVKM. The germline V and J ends were trimmed by 3 bases and 2 bases, with 20 bases remaining between them.

Here the CDR3 DNA reads TGCGCCAGCAGCCAAGTCCAGGGACTTGCTTACTACGAGCAGTACTTC. Its translation is CASSQVQGLAYYEQYF. The chain uses TRBV4-3 and TRBJ2-7, with D perhaps matching TRBD2 (6 bases). V was clipped by 1 base and J by 3 bases, with 16 bases between them. Looked up from germline, CDR1 is LGHNA and CDR2 is YSLEER. The length of the CDR3 is 16 residues.

The V gene is TRBV7-2, the J gene TRBJ1-4; 10 positions agree with TRBD1. CDR1 is SGHTA and CDR2 is FQGNSA in the germline V gene. V lost 3 bases, J lost 6 bases, and 4 bases stayed unmatched. This CDR3 is 15 amino acids long. Written as DNA, the CDR3 is TGTGCCAGCAGCTTCGCCGGGACAGGGGATGAAAAACTGTTTTTT. This translates into CASSFAGTGDEKLFF. Looking up the rest from reference TRBV7-2 and TRBJ1-4 gives the full variable domain: GAGVSQSPSNKVTEKGKDVELRCDPISGHTALYWYRQSLGQGLEFLIYFQGNSAPDKSGLPSDRFSAERTGGSVSTLTIQRTQQEDSAVYLCASSFAGTGDEKLFFGSGTQLSVL.

CDR3 protein: CASSSGYGRLVTEAFF. The CDR3, as DNA: TGCGCCAGCAGCTCTGGATACGGAAGACTGGTCACTGAAGCTTTCTTT. The chain couples TRBV5-1 to TRBJ1-1; D is unclear. This CDR3 is built from 16 residues. Between the trimmed V and J ends, which lost 3 bases and 4 bases, there was a span of 19 bases. CDR1 SGHRS and CDR2 YFSETQ come from the germline V gene.

The chain couples TRBV7-2 to TRBJ2-7, with TRBD2 identical over 9 bases. The CDR3 is 15 amino acids. CDR1 is SGHTA and CDR2 is FQGNSA in the germline V gene. V was pared by 1 base and J by 4 bases, with 5 bases of the junction left unmatched. The CDR3 here is CASSLEGLARYEQYF. For the CDR3, the DNA is TGTGCCAGCAGCTTAGAAGGACTAGCGAGGTACGAGCAGTACTTC.

This clone has just one count. The chain joins TRBV28 to TRBJ1-2; D gene uncertain. V was trimmed by 6 bases and J by 5 bases, leaving 22 bases between them. Germline V gene sequence: CDR1 MDHEN, CDR2 SYDVKM. The CDR3 has 16 amino acids. The CDR3 sequence: CASRPSPGFSIYGYTF. CDR3 bases: TGTGCCAGCAGACCTAGCCCGGGGTTCTCCATTTATGGCTACACCTTC.

The V and J genes are TRBV6-5 and TRBJ1-3; weak D call: TRBD1 (6 bases). Trimming took 2 bases from V and 0 from J, leaving 8 bases between them. CDR3 size: 15 residues. CDR1 is MNHEY and CDR2 is SVGAGI in the germline V gene. CDR3 DNA: TGTGCCAGCAGTTACGGACAGTCCTCTGGAAACACCATATATTTT. This translates into CASSYGQSSGNTIYF.

J is TRBJ2-7 and V is TRBV7-2, with D possibly TRBD1 on 5 matching bases. V was pared by 5 bases and J by 4 bases, with 21 bases between. CDR1 and CDR2 from the germline V gene are SGHTA and FQGNSA. The CDR3 runs 16 residues. This CDR3 reads CASSTQGPHGPYEQYF. DNA of the CDR3: TGTGCCAGCAGCACGCAGGGCCCTCACGGCCCTTACGAGCAGTACTTC.